The 28 T cell receptor beta chains below were found in one sample sequenced in a study of blood T cells in healthy people across ages. The use of a sample-barcoded 5' primer and a J-beta primer mix characterized a second PCR of roughly 6 to 11 cycles. TCRdb re-derived calls from the 5' RACE reads in MiXCR, one entry per CDR3 protein. The repertoire includes approximately 400,000 distinct CDR3 sequences, roughly half of them detected once, and 51% sits in the top ten. The sample comprised blood. These receptors were taken from a man in his 60s in good health.

This clonotype was observed a few times. This chain joins TRBV27 and TRBJ2-4; D not certain. Trimming stripped 2 bases from V and 6 bases from J, with 8 bases between. Germline CDR1 is MNHEY and CDR2 is SMNVEV (reference sequence). This CDR3 contains 13 residues. The CDR3 bases are TGTGCCAGCAGTTTAATCCCGGGAAACATTCAGTACTTC. Translating gives CASSLIPGNIQYF.

This rearrangement joins TRBV6-5 to TRBJ2-3; TRBD2 matches at 13 bases. The CDR3 has 16 residues. Trimming at V came to 1 base and at J to 6 bases, leaving 4 bases not matched to a gene. The germline V gene has CDR1 MNHEY and CDR2 SVGAGI. DNA for the CDR3: TGTGCCAGCAGTTACTTCTGGACTAGCGGGAGTGATACGCAGTATTTT. It is translated as CASSYFWTSGSDTQYF.

This clonotype was picked up many times. The gene calls are TRBV20-1 and TRBJ2-1; D call uncertain. V lost 6 bases and J lost 10, with 19 bases in between. The CDR3 runs to 13 residues. The germline V gene has CDR1 DFQATT and CDR2 SNEGSKA (reference sequence). CDR3 in DNA: TGCAGTGCGACACCATCAGGCCCCAGGGAGCAGTTCTTC. Protein product: CSATPSGPREQFF.

The chain employs TRBV3-1 and TRBJ1-5; D ambiguous. Trimming left V 2 bases short and J 5 bases short, with 13 bases between. The germline CDR1 and CDR2 sequences are LGHDT and YNNKEL (reference sequence). This CDR3 spans 15 amino acids. The CDR3 sequence: CASSQTCSRHQPQHF. The CDR3 bases are TGTGCCAGCAGCCAAACATGCAGCAGACATCAGCCCCAGCATTTT.

The sample holds a few counts of this clonotype. The genes are TRBV11-2 and TRBJ2-7; D not certain. The CDR3 consists of 14 residues. From germline, CDR1 is SGHAT and CDR2 FQNNGV. The ends were cut back, 1 base at V and 1 base at J, with 8 bases in the middle. DNA for the CDR3: TGTGCCAGCAGCTTAGCCCCAAATTCCTACGAGCAGTACTTC. Its translation is CASSLAPNSYEQYF.

J is TRBJ1-2 and V is TRBV7-2; no reliable D call. V lost 6 bases and J lost 3, with 17 bases in between. Germline lookup yields CDR1 SGHTA and CDR2 FQGNSA. The CDR3 extends over 15 amino acids. The CDR3 protein is CASRPQRVSDYGYTF. CDR3 nucleotides: TGTGCCAGCAGGCCACAGCGGGTCTCGGACTATGGCTACACCTTC.

The chain employs TRBV10-3 and TRBJ1-1, with D possibly matching TRBD1 (6 bases). V lost 2 bases to trimming and J lost 2 bases, with 12 bases between them. Germline values: CDR1 ENHRY, CDR2 SYGVKD. The CDR3 loop spans 15 amino acids. The CDR3 here is CAISEPGQSNTEAFF. DNA of the CDR3: TGTGCCATCAGTGAGCCCGGACAGTCAAACACTGAAGCTTTCTTT.

The chain combines TRBV2 with TRBJ2-3, with D unresolved. Trimming removed 1 base from V and 4 bases from J, with 3 bases in between. The CDR3 loop spans 12 amino acids. CDR1 is SNHLY and CDR2 is FYNNEI in the germline V gene. This CDR3 is CASSEVPDTQYF. CDR3 bases: TGTGCCAGCAGTGAAGTACCAGATACGCAGTATTTT.

This chain links TRBV4-2 with TRBJ2-2, with TRBD2 as a possible D gene (5 bases). With 2 bases removed from V and 6 bases from J, the gap between germline ends came to 10 bases. There are 14 residues in the CDR3. CDR1 and CDR2 from the germline V gene are LGHNA and YNFKEQ. CDR3 loop: CASSQLLGPGELFF. CDR3 nucleotide sequence: TGTGCCAGCAGCCAATTACTAGGTCCCGGGGAGCTGTTTTTT.

The rearrangement links TRBV25-1 to TRBJ1-2; D remains ambiguous. Germline CDR1 MGHDK, CDR2 SYGVNS. CDR3 size: 14 residues. Trimming shortened V by 4 bases and J by 8 bases, and 17 bases separated the two germline ends. CDR3 in DNA: TGTGCCAGCAGTGGGCTCGGGTCTTTAGTCGGCTACACCTTC. It codes for CASSGLGSLVGYTF.

As regards this clonotype: At one of its ends the junction is not consistent with the germline gene, which may arise from a read error. The V call is TRBV7-9, the J call TRBJ2-2, with D hard to call. This CDR3 is built from 16 residues. The germline gives CDR1 SEHNR, CDR2 FQNEAQ (reference sequence). Here the CDR3 reads CVSSPRLDGNTGELFF. DNA of the CDR3: TGTGTCAGCAGCCCCAGACTCGACGGAAACACCGGGGAGCTGTTTTTT.

The table lists this clonotype with a few counts. V and J are TRBV7-9 and TRBJ1-5; 7 nucleotides align to TRBD1. The V segment lost 4 bases and the J segment 6 bases; nucleotides outside the gene matches: 6. From germline, CDR1 is SEHNR and CDR2 FQNEAQ (reference sequence). The CDR3 sequence is 14 residues long. The CDR3 DNA is TGTGCCAGCAGCTCGGGGGACAGTTCTCAGCCCCAGCATTTT. Protein: CASSSGDSSQPQHF.

The rearrangement joins TRBV9 to TRBJ2-3; D gene unclear. The germline CDR1 and CDR2 sequences are SGDLS and YYNGEE. The CDR3 length is 13 residues. Trimming took 6 bases from V and 5 from J, leaving 13 bases between them. The CDR3 sequence: CASITIGIDTQYF. CDR3 DNA sequence: TGTGCCAGCATCACTATAGGGATAGATACGCAGTATTTT.

This clonotype was detected ten times or more. This chain uses TRBV4-3 with TRBJ2-1; D perhaps matches TRBD2 (6 bases). From germline, CDR1 is LGHNA and CDR2 YSLEER. There are 17 residues in the CDR3. V lost 1 base, J lost 8 bases, and 21 bases lay in between. The CDR3 spells CASSQGTIGDGVDEQFF. The CDR3 nucleotides read TGCGCCAGCAGCCAAGGGACTATCGGAGATGGGGTCGATGAGCAGTTCTTC.

The rearrangement links TRBV5-1 to TRBJ2-5, with D possibly TRBD1 on 5 matching bases. This CDR3 contains 14 residues. V lost 1 base, J lost 5 bases, and 12 bases lay in between. The germline V gene has CDR1 SGHRS and CDR2 YFSETQ. The CDR3 nucleotides are TGCGCCAGCAGCTTGCGTTCAGGGTGGGAGACCCAGTACTTC. It codes for CASSLRSGWETQYF.

This clonotype turned up a few times. CDR3 protein: CSVNTDGETQYF. The CDR3 region has the DNA TGCAGCGTGAACACAGACGGAGAGACCCAGTACTTC. V usage is TRBV29-1 and J usage is TRBJ2-5, with no clear D. Germline lookup yields CDR1 SQVTM and CDR2 ANQGSEA. Trimming shortened V by 6 bases and J by 4 bases, and 12 bases separated the two germline ends. CDR3 size: 12 residues.

The rearrangement joins TRBV19 to TRBJ2-2, with D unresolved. The CDR3 has 13 amino acids. Trimming took off 5 bases at V and 5 bases at J, with 9 bases between the two ends. The germline V gene encodes CDR1 LNHDA and CDR2 SQIVND (reference sequence). CDR3 loop: CASSLMKTGELFF. For the CDR3, the DNA is TGTGCCAGTAGTTTGATGAAAACCGGGGAGCTGTTTTTT.

In its sample, this clonotype was seen a few times. This chain connects TRBV7-2 to TRBJ2-3, with D hard to call. Germline lookup yields CDR1 SGHTA and CDR2 FQGNSA. V was pared by 1 base and J by 4 bases, with 12 bases between. The CDR3 extends over 15 amino acids. The CDR3 DNA follows: TGTGCCAGCAGCTTAGTTGGTGTAGGCGCAGATACGCAGTATTTT. This encodes CASSLVGVGADTQYF.

CDR3 in DNA: TGTGCCAGCCGCTCTCCTGTTGATGAGCAGTTCTTC. This translates into CASRSPVDEQFF. This chain links TRBV12-3 or TRBV12-4 with TRBJ2-1; no clear D. V was shortened by 8 bases and J by 8 bases, with 13 bases between the two germline ends. The CDR3 contains 12 residues.

The rearrangement links TRBV7-3 to TRBJ2-1; 8 nucleotides match TRBD2. Germline lookup yields CDR1 SGHTA and CDR2 FQGTGA. The junction had 8 bases not matched to a gene; V was cut back by 1 base and J by 9 bases. This CDR3 comprises 15 residues. This chain's CDR3 is CASSLMVAGRGEQFF. The CDR3 nucleotides are TGTGCCAGCAGCTTAATGGTAGCGGGGAGGGGTGAGCAGTTCTTC. Together with reference TRBV7-3 and TRBJ2-1, the CDR3 gives the full variable domain: GAGVSQTPSNKVTEKGKYVELRCDPISGHTALYWYRQSLGQGPEFLIYFQGTGAADDSGLPNDRFFAVRPEGSVSTLKIQRTERGDSAVYLCASSLMVAGRGEQFFGPGTRLTVL.

In the case of this clonotype: Being one base from a much bigger clone, this may be a read error. V is TRBV28 and J is TRBJ2-5; D gene uncertain. CDR3 size: 12 residues. In germline, CDR1 is MDHEN, CDR2 SYDVKM. V was shortened by 3 bases and J by 11 bases, with 13 bases between the two germline ends. The CDR3 DNA follows: TGTGCCAGCAGTTTTTTGGGTCTCCGGCAGTACTTC. Its translation: CASSFLGLRQYF.

The V call is TRBV29-1, the J call TRBJ2-1; 8 nucleotides line up with TRBD2. This CDR3 has 15 amino acids. V lost 6 bases, J lost 10 bases, and 17 bases stayed unmatched. Germline V gene data show CDR1 as SQVTM and CDR2 as ANQGSEA. CDR3 DNA: TGCAGCGTCCTTGGGGCTAGCGGGCGTCGGAGGGAGCAGTTCTTC. It yields the protein CSVLGASGRRREQFF.

This clonotype was recorded a few times. The V and J genes are TRBV5-1 and TRBJ2-3; D is possibly TRBD2 (6 bases). The CDR3 contains 14 residues. V lost 0 bases to trimming and J lost 8 bases, with 13 bases between them. The germline V gene has CDR1 SGHRS and CDR2 YFSETQ. CDR3 DNA sequence: TGCGCCAGCAGCTTGGCGGGGGTGTCGGGTACGCAGTATTTT. This codes for CASSLAGVSGTQYF.

The chain is built from TRBV28 and TRBJ2-3; perhaps TRBD2 as D (7 bases). The germline V and J ends were trimmed by 6 bases and 3 bases, with 22 bases remaining between them. The CDR3 sequence is 17 residues long. From germline, CDR1 is MDHEN and CDR2 SYDVKM. The chain's CDR3 is CASSSGEGGRETDTQYF. Here the CDR3 DNA reads TGTGCCAGCAGCTCAGGGGAGGGGGGCCGGGAAACAGATACGCAGTATTTT.

A single count supports this clonotype. Here the CDR3 reads CASSHPGLAIEQFF. DNA of the CDR3: TGTGCCAGCAGCCATCCGGGACTAGCAATTGAACAGTTCTTC. The gene calls are TRBV4-2 and TRBJ2-1, with 9 bases fitting TRBD2. Trimming at V came to 3 bases and at J to 13 bases, leaving 10 bases not matched to a gene. Germline CDR1 reads LGHNA; CDR2 reads YNFKEQ. This CDR3 region has 14 residues.

This clonotype was recorded at least ten times. The chain combines TRBV4-2 with TRBJ2-7, with 9 bases aligning to TRBD2. Germline V gene sequence: CDR1 LGHNA, CDR2 YNFKEQ. The CDR3 contains 15 residues. V gave up 0 bases and J gave up 3 bases; unmatched junction bases: 3. The CDR3 sequence: CASSQELAGIYEQYF. In DNA form, the CDR3 reads TGTGCCAGCAGCCAAGAACTAGCGGGCATCTACGAGCAGTACTTC.

In this sample, this clonotype turned up many times. The chain joins TRBV20-1 to TRBJ2-7; the D is unclear. Trimming took 0 bases from V and 7 from J, leaving 13 bases between them. Germline V gene lookup returns CDR1 DFQATT and CDR2 SNEGSKA (reference sequence). The CDR3 is 13 amino acids. The CDR3 region has the DNA TGCAGTGCTAGAGATTTGGCTTCCTGGGAGCAGTACTTC. Protein: CSARDLASWEQYF.

CDR3 sequence (DNA): TGTGCCAGCAGCTTAGTACCACCCGGCGAAGCTTTCTTT. Translation gives CASSLVPPGEAFF. J is TRBJ1-1 and V is TRBV11-2; no definite D call. The CDR3 loop spans 13 amino acids. Germline V gene data show CDR1 as SGHAT and CDR2 as FQNNGV. Trimming took 1 base from V and 8 from J, leaving 11 bases between them.